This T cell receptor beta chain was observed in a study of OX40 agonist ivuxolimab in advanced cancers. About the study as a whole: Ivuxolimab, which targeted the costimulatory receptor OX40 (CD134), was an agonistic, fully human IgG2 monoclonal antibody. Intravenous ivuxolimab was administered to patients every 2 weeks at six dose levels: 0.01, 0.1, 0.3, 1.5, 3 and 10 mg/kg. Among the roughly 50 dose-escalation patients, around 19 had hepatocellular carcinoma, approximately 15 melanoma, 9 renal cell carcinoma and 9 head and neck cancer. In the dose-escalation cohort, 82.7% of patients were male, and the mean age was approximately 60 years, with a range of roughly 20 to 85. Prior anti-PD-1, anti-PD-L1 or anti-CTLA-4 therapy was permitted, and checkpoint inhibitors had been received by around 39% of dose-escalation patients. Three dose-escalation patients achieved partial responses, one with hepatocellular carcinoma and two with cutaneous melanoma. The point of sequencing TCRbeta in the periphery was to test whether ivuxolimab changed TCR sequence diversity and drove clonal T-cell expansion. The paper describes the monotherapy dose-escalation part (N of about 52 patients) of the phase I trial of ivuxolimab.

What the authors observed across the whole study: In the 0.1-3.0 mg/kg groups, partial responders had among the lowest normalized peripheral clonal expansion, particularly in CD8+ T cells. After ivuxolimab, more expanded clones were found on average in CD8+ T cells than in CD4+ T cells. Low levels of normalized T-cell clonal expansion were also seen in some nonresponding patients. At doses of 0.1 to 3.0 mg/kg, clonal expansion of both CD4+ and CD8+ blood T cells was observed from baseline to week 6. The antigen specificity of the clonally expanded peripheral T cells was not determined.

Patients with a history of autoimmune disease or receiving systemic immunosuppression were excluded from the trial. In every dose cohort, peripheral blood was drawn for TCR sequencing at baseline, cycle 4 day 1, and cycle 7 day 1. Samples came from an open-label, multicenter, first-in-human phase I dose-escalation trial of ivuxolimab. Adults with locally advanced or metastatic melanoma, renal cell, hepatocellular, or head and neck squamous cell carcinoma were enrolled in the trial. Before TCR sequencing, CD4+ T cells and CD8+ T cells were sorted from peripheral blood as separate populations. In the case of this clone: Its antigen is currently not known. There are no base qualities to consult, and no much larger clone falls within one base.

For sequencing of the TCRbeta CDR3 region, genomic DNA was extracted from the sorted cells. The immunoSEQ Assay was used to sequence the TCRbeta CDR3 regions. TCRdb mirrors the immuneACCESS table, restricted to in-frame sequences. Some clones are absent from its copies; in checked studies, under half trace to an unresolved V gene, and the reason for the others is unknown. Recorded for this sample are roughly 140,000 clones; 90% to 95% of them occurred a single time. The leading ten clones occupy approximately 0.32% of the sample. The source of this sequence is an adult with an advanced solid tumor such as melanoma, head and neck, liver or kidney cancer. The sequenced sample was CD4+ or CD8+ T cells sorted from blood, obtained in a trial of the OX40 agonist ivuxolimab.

Read as DNA, the sequence is TGTGCCACAGGGGTCGCATTGCCCCAGCATTTT. Its protein reads: CATGVALPQHF. Recombination connected TRBV7-8 to TRBJ1-5, and the D gene may be TRBD1, 6 bases matching. CDR1 and CDR2, per the germline V gene, are SGHVS and FQNEAQ. V was cut back by 10 bases and J by 9 bases, leaving a gap of 13 bases between them. From the cysteine up to the phenylalanine, the CDR3 has a length of 11 residues. Only the CDR3 DNA stays, 33 bases, in frame from base 1. Reference TRBV7-8 and TRBJ1-5 proteins supply the regions before and after the CDR3; the full variable domain is: GAGVSQSPRYKVAKRGQDVALRCDPISGHVSLFWYQQALGQGPEFLTYFQNEAQLDKSGLPSDRFFAERPEGSVSTLKIQRTQQEDSAVYLCATGVALPQHFGDGTRLSIL.